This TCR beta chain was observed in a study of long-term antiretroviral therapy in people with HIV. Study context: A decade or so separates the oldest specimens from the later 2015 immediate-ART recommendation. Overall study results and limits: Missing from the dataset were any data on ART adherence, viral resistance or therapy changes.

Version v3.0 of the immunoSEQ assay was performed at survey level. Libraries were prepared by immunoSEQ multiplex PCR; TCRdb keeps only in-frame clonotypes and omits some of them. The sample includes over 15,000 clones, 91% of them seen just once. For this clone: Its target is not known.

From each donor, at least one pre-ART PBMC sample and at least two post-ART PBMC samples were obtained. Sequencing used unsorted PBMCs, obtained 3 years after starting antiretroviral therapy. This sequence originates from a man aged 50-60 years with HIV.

CDR3 DNA sequence: TGTGCCAGCAGCTTGGCCCAGAGGAACTATGGCTACACCTTC. Its protein product is CASSLAQRNYGYTF. The chain recombines TRBV5-6 with TRBJ1-2; D uncertain. The V gene lost 0 bases and the J gene lost 2 bases, with 8 bases spanning the gap. The CDR3 length is 14 residues. CDR1 is SGHDT and CDR2 is YYEEEE in the germline V gene.